This record covers a single T cell receptor (beta chain). Antigen unknown. 13 Jbeta primers and 60 Vbeta primers were used for the PCR. Only in-frame clones appear in the TCRdb table, and some are missing; sequencing was by immunoSEQ multiplex PCR. The sample includes roughly 100,000 clones, 65% to 90% of them seen just once. The sample comes from a study of cytomegalovirus exposure and HLA in healthy donors. Study summary: Ancestry clustering placed about 80% of under 450 genotyped donors in the Caucasian-associated cluster. The study, taken as a whole, reports: The study listed under 200 cytomegalovirus-associated TCR beta chains. Indistinguishable V segments such as TRBV6-2 and TRBV6-3 were excluded.

Germline V gene lookup returns CDR1 MNHEY and CDR2 SMNVEV (reference sequence). The CDR3 sequence is 10 residues long. V was pared by 10 bases and J by 2 bases, with 5 bases between. This receptor was identified in a man aged 25-40 years in good health and CMV-seropositive. The genes are TRBV27 and TRBJ1-2, with D hard to call. The specimen was PBMCs. In DNA form, the CDR3 reads TGTGCCAACCAGAACTATGGCTACACCTTC. Translating it yields CANQNYGYTF.